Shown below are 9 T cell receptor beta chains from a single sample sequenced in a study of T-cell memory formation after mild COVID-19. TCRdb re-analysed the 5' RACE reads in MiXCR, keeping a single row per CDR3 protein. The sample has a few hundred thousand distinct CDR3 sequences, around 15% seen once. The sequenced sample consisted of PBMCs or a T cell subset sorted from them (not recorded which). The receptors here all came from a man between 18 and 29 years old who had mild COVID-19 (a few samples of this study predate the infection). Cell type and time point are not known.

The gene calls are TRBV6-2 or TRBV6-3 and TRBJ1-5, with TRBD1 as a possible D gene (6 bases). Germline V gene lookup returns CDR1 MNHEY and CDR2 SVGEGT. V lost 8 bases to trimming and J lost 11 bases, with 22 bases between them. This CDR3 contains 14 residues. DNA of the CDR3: TGTGCCAGCGCCCTTATGGGGGGCTCGGTAGCCCAGCATTTT. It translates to CASALMGGSVAQHF.

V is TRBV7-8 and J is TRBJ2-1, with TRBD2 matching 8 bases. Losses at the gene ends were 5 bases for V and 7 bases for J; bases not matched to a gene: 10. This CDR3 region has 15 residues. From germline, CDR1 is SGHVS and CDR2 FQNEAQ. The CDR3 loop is CASSSRAGGPNEQFF. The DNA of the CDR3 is TGTGCCAGCAGCAGTAGGGCGGGGGGCCCGAATGAGCAGTTCTTC.

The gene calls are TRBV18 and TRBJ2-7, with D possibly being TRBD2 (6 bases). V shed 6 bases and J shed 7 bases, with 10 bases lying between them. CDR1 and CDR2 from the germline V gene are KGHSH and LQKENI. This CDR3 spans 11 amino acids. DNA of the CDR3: TGTGCCAGCTCCCTAGCGCCGGAGCAGTACGTC. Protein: CASSLAPEQYV.

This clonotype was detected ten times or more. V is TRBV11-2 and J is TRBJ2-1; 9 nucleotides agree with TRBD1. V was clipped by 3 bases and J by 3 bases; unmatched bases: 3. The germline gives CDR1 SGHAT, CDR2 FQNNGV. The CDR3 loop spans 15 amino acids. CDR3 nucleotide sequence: TGTGCCAGCAGCTTCGACAGGGGGAGCTACAATGAGCAGTTCTTC. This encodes CASSFDRGSYNEQFF.

CDR3 loop: CASSLEGVADTQYF. In DNA, the CDR3 is TGTGCCAGCAGCTTGGAGGGAGTCGCAGATACGCAGTATTTT. The gene calls are TRBV7-2 and TRBJ2-3; D perhaps matches TRBD2 (6 bases). CDR1 and CDR2 from the germline V gene are SGHTA and FQGNSA. Trimming pared 3 bases from V and 4 bases from J, leaving 11 bases between. The CDR3 covers 14 residues.

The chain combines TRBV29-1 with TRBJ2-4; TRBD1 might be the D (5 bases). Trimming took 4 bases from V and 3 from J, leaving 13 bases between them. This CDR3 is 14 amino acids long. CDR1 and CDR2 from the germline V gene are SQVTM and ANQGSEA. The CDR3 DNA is TGCAGCGTTGCCTGGGGTAGGGGCAAAAACATTCAGTACTTC. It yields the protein CSVAWGRGKNIQYF.

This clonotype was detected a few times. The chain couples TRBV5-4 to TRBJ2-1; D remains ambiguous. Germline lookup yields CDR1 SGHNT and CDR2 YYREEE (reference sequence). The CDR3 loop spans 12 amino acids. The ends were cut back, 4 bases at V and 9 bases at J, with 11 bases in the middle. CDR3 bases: TGTGCCAGCAGCGACGAGAATGTTGAGCAGTTCTTC. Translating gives CASSDENVEQFF.

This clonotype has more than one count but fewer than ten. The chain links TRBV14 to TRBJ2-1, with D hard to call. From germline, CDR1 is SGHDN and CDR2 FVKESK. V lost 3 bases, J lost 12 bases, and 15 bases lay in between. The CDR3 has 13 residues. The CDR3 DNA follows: TGTGCCAGCAGCCAGGTGCCGGCCTCCGGGCAGTTCTTC. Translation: CASSQVPASGQFF.

The CDR3 protein is CASSTYRANYGYTF. The CDR3 DNA reads TGCGCCAGCAGCACATACAGGGCTAACTATGGCTACACCTTC. This sequence joins TRBV4-1 and TRBJ1-2, with D perhaps TRBD1 (6 bases). Looked up from germline, CDR1 is MGHRA and CDR2 is YSYEKL. CDR3 size: 14 residues. The germline V and J ends were trimmed by 5 bases and 0 bases, with 10 bases remaining between them.